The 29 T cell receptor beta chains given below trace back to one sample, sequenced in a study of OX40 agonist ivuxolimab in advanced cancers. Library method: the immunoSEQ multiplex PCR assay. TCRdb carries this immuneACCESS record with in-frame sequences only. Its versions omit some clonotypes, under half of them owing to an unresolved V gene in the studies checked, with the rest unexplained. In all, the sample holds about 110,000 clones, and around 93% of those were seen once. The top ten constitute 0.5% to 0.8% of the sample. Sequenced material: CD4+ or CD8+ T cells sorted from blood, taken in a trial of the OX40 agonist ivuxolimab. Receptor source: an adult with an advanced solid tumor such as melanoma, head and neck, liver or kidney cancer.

CDR3 sequence reads: CASSEIGGGAWEQYF. The CDR3 DNA reads as TGTGCCAGCAGTGAAATTGGAGGGGGCGCGTGGGAGCAGTACTTC. The chain recombines TRBV6-1 with TRBJ2-7; D may be TRBD1 (7 bases). Germline CDR1 MNHNS, CDR2 SASEGT. CDR3 length equals 15 residues. The germline V and J ends were trimmed by 2 bases and 7 bases, with 18 bases remaining between them.

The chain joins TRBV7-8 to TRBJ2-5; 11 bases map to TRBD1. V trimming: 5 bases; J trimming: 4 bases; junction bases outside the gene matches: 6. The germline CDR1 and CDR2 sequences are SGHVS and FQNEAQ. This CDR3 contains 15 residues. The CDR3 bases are TGTGCCAGCAGCGGGGCCGGGACAGGGGGAGAGACCCAGTACTTC. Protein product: CASSGAGTGGETQYF.

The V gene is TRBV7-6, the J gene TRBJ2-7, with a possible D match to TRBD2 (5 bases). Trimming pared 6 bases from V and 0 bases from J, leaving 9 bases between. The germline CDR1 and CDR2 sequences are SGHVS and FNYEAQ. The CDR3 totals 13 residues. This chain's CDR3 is CASSPGDSYEQYF. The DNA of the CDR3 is TGTGCCAGCAGTCCCGGGGACTCCTACGAGCAGTACTTC.

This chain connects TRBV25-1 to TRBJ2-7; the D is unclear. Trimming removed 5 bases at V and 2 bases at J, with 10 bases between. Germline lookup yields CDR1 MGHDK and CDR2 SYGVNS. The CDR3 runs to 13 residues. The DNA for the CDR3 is TGTGCCAGCAGTAGTTATAAAACCTACGAGCAGTACTTC. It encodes CASSSYKTYEQYF.

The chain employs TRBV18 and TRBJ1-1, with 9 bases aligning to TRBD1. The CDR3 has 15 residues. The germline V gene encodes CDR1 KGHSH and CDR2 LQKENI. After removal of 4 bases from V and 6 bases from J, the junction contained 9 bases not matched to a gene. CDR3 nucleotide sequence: TGTGCCAGCTCACTTCGGACAGGGGAGGTGGCTGAAGCTTTCTTT. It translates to CASSLRTGEVAEAFF.

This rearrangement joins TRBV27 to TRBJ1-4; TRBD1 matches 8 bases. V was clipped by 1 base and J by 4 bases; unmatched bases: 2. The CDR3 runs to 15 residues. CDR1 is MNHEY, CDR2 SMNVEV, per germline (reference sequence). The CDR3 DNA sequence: TGTGCCAGCAGTTTATGGGGACAGGTTAATGAAAAACTGTTTTTT. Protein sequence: CASSLWGQVNEKLFF.

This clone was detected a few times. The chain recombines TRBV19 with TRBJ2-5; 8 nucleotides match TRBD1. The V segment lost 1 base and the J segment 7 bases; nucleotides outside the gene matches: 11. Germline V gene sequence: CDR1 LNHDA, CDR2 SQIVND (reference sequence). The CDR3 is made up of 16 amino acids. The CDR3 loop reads CASSIVLGQGAGTQYF. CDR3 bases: TGTGCCAGTAGTATAGTCCTCGGACAGGGAGCGGGGACCCAGTACTTC.

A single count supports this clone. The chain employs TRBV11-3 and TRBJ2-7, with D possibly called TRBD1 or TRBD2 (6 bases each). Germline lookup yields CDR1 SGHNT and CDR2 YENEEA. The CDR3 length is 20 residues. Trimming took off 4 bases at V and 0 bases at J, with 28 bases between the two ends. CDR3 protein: CASSSPRSGALRESSYEQYF. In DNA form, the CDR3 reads TGTGCCAGCAGCTCACCGCGCTCAGGGGCACTACGGGAGAGCTCCTACGAGCAGTACTTC.

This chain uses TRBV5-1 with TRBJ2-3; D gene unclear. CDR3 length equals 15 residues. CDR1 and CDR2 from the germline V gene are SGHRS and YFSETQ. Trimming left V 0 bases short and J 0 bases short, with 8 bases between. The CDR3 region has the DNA TGCGCCAGCAGCTTGGTAAGCCTGAGCACAGATACGCAGTATTTT. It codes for CASSLVSLSTDTQYF.

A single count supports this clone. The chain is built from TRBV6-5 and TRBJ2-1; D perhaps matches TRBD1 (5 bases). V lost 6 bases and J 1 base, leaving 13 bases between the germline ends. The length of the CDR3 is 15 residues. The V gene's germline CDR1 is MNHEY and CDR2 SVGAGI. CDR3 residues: CASRPRRTSYNEQFF. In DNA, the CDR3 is TGTGCCAGCAGGCCTAGACGGACATCCTACAATGAGCAGTTCTTC.

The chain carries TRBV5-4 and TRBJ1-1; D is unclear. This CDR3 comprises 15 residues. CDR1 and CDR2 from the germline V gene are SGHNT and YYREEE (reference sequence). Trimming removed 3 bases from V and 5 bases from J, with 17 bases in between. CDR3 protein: CASSSVGEVGTEAFF. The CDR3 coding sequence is TGTGCCAGCAGCTCGGTAGGAGAAGTAGGAACTGAAGCTTTCTTT.

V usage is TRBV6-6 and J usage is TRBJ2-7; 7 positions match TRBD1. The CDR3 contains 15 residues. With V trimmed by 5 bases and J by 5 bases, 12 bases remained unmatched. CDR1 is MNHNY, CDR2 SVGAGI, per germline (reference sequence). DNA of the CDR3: TGTGCCAGCAGTGCCTCGGCGGACAGGACGCACGAGCAGTACTTC. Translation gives CASSASADRTHEQYF.

CDR3 in DNA: TGTGCCTGGATGGGGGGACAGACAGCCTCTGGAAACACCATATATTTT. This codes for CAWMGGQTASGNTIYF. V is TRBV30 and J is TRBJ1-3; 7 bases agree with TRBD1. The V segment lost 4 bases and the J segment 0 bases; nucleotides outside the gene matches: 9. The CDR3 is 16 residues long. From germline, CDR1 is GTSNPN and CDR2 SVGIG (reference sequence).

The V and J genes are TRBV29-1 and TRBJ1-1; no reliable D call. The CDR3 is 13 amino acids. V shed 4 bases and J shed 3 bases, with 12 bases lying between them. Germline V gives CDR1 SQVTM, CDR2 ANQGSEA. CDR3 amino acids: CSVAWSLDTEAFF. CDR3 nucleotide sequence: TGCAGCGTTGCTTGGTCCTTGGACACTGAAGCTTTCTTT.

Written as DNA, the CDR3 is TGTGCCAGCAGCTTAGGAGCACAGTTAACCTACGAGCAGTACTTC. It encodes CASSLGAQLTYEQYF. The chain couples TRBV11-3 to TRBJ2-7; no clear D. The CDR3 runs to 15 residues. CDR1 is SGHNT and CDR2 is YENEEA in the germline V gene. Trimming removed 1 base at V and 2 bases at J, with 12 bases between.

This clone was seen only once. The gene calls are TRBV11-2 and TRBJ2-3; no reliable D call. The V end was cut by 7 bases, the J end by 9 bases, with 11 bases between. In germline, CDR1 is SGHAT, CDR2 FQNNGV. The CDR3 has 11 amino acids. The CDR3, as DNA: TGTGCCAGCACCCTCGGTACCACGCAGTATTTT. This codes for CASTLGTTQYF. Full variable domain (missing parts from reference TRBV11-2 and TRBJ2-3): EAGVAQSPRYKIIEKRQSVAFWCNPISGHATLYWYQQILGQGPKLLIQFQNNGVVDDSQLPKDRFSAERLKGVDSTLKIQPAKLEDSAVYLCASTLGTTQYFGPGTRLTVL.

The CDR3 nucleotides read TGTGCCAGCAGCTCGGGGGTTGGAGGGAACACTGAAGCTTTCTTT. As protein: CASSSGVGGNTEAFF. The V gene is TRBV7-9, the J gene TRBJ1-1; TRBD1 might be the D (5 bases). This CDR3 contains 15 residues. Germline V CDR1 and CDR2: SEHNR, FQNEAQ (reference sequence). V lost 4 bases to trimming and J lost 1 base, with 13 bases between them.

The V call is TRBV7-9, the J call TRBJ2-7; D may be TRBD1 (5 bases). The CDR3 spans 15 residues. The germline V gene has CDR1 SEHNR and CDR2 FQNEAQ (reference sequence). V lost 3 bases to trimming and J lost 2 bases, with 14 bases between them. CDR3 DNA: TGTGCCAGCAGCTTCCCCCGAGGCAGGGCCTACGAGCAGTACTTC. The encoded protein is CASSFPRGRAYEQYF.

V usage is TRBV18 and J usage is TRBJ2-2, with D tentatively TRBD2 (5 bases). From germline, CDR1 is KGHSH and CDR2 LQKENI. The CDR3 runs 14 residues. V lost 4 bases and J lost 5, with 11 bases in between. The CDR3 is CASSQREGTGELFF. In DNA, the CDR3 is TGTGCCAGCTCACAACGGGAAGGGACCGGGGAGCTGTTTTTT.

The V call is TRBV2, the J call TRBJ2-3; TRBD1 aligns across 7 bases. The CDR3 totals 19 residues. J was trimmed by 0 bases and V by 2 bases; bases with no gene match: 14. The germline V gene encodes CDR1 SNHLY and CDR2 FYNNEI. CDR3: CASSENRGQISSSTDTQYF. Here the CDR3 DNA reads TGTGCCAGCAGTGAAAATAGGGGACAGATTAGCTCTAGCACAGATACGCAGTATTTT.

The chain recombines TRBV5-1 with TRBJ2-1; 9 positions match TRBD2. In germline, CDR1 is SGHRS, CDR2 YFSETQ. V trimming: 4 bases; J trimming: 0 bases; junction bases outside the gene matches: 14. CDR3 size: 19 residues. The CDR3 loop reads CASSLLGAGGPSSYNEQFF. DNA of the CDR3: TGCGCCAGCAGCCTCCTGGGGGCGGGAGGGCCCTCCTCCTACAATGAGCAGTTCTTC.

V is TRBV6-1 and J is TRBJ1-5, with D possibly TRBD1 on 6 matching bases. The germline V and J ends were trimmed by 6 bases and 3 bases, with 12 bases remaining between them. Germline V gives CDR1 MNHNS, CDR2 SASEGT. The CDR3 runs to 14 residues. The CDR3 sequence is CASRLGGPNQPQHF. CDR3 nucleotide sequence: TGTGCCAGCAGGTTGGGGGGCCCCAATCAGCCCCAGCATTTT.

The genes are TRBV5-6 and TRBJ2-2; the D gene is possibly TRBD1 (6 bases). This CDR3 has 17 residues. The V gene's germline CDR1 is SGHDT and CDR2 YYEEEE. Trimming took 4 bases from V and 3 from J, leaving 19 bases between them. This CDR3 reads CASSPIVSGVDTGELFF. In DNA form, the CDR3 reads TGTGCCAGCAGCCCAATAGTGTCAGGGGTAGACACCGGGGAGCTGTTTTTT.

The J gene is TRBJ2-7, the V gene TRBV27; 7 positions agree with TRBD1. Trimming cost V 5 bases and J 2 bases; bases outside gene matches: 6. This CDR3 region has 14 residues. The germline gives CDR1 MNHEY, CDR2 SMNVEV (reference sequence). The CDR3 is CASSQSGTAYEQYF. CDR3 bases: TGTGCCAGCAGTCAGTCCGGGACAGCCTACGAGCAGTACTTC.

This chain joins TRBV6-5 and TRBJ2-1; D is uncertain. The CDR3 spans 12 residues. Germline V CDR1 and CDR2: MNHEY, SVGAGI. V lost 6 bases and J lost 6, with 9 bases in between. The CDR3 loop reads CASSDLTNEQFF. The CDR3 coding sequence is TGTGCCAGCAGCGACCTAACCAATGAGCAGTTCTTC.

The CDR3 region is CASSPQSQGTTDTQYF. Here the CDR3 DNA reads TGTGCCAGCAGCCCTCAATCACAGGGGACCACAGATACGCAGTATTTT. The rearrangement joins TRBV11-2 to TRBJ2-3; 7 nucleotides align to TRBD1. Trimming cost V 5 bases and J 2 bases; bases outside gene matches: 10. Germline V CDR1 and CDR2: SGHAT, FQNNGV. The CDR3 covers 16 residues.

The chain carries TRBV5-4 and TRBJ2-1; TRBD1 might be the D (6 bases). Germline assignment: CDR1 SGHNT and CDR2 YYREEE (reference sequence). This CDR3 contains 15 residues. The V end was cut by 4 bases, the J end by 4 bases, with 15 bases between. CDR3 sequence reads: CASSPSTGEYNEQFF. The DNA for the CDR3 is TGTGCCAGCAGCCCGTCGACAGGTGAATACAATGAGCAGTTCTTC. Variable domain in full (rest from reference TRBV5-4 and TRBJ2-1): ETGVTQSPTHLIKTRGQQVTLRCSSQSGHNTVSWYQQALGQGPQFIFQYYREEENGRGNFPPRFSGLQFPNYSSELNVNALELDDSALYLCASSPSTGEYNEQFFGPGTRLTVL.

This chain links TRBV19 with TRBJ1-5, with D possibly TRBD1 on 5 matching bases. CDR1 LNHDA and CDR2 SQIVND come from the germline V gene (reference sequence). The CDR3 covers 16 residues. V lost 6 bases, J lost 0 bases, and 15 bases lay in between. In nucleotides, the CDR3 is TGTGCCAGTAGGTCACTTGGGGGGGATAGCAATCAGCCCCAGCATTTT. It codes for CASRSLGGDSNQPQHF. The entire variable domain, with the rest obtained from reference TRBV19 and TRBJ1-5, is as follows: DGGITQSPKYLFRKEGQNVTLSCEQNLNHDAMYWYRQDPGQGLRLIYYSQIVNDFQKGDIAEGYSVSREKKESFPLTVTSAQKNPTAFYLCASRSLGGDSNQPQHFGDGTRLSIL.

This chain's CDR3 is CASSSTTPGELFF. The CDR3 DNA reads as TGTGCCAGCAGCTCGACGACCCCCGGGGAGCTGTTTTTT. The chain combines TRBV7-9 with TRBJ2-2, with D unresolved. The CDR3 is made up of 13 amino acids. V was clipped by 4 bases and J by 6 bases, with 9 bases between them. CDR1 SEHNR and CDR2 FQNEAQ come from the germline V gene (reference sequence).